The 12 T cell receptor beta chains below come from one sample, sequenced in a study of blood T cells in healthy people across ages. Through a sample-barcoded 5' primer and a J-beta primer mix, a second PCR was run for roughly 7 to 11 cycles. Each CDR3 protein is one row after TCRdb ran MiXCR on the 5' RACE reads. The sample contains roughly 1,500,000 distinct CDR3 sequences, 30% to 35% of which appear only once. The sequenced sample was blood. All receptors come from a woman aged 25 to 45 in good health.

Details on this clonotype: This sequence may be a read error, since a much larger clone differs from it by one base. V and J are TRBV5-1 and TRBJ2-7; 7 bases match TRBD2. Trimming at V came to 4 bases and at J to 3 bases, leaving 13 bases not matched to a gene. CDR1 is SGHRS, CDR2 YFSETQ, per germline. CDR3 size: 16 residues. CDR3 sequence: CASSEITGGPFYEQYF. Here the CDR3 DNA reads TGCGCCAGCAGCGAGATAACGGGGGGACCCTTCTACGAGCAGTACTTC. Looking up the rest from reference TRBV5-1 and TRBJ2-7 gives the full variable domain: KAGVTQTPRYLIKTRGQQVTLSCSPISGHRSVSWYQQTPGQGLQFLFEYFSETQRNKGNFPGRFSGRQFSNSRSEMNVSTLELGDSALYLCASSEITGGPFYEQYFGPGTRLTVT.

This clonotype was seen a handful of times. The gene calls are TRBV7-9 and TRBJ2-7, with TRBD1 matching over 7 bases. V dropped 5 bases and J dropped 5; count of bases not matched to a gene: 9. This CDR3 is built from 14 residues. Germline lookup yields CDR1 SEHNR and CDR2 FQNEAQ (reference sequence). CDR3 amino acids: CASSLETGIHEQYF. Here the CDR3 DNA reads TGTGCCAGCAGCCTAGAGACAGGGATCCACGAGCAGTACTTC.

The chain couples TRBV4-1 to TRBJ2-5; 11 bases are shared with TRBD2. CDR1 and CDR2 from the germline V gene are MGHRA and YSYEKL. This CDR3 contains 16 residues. V dropped 4 bases and J dropped 5; count of bases not matched to a gene: 9. This chain's CDR3 is CASSLQTSGKGETQYF. In DNA form, the CDR3 reads TGCGCCAGCAGCCTTCAGACTAGCGGGAAGGGGGAGACCCAGTACTTC.

The sample holds a few counts of this clonotype. The chain carries TRBV15 and TRBJ2-6; D is tentatively TRBD1 or TRBD2 (5 bases each). Germline lookup yields CDR1 LNHNV and CDR2 YYDKDF (reference sequence). CDR3 length equals 17 residues. V lost 1 base, J lost 3 bases, and 13 bases lay in between. The CDR3 loop is CATSRGSPGSGANVLTF. DNA of the CDR3: TGTGCCACCAGCAGAGGAAGTCCAGGGAGTGGGGCCAACGTCCTGACTTTC.

This clonotype has only a few counts. In nucleotides, the CDR3 is TGCGCCAGCATGGGACTAGCTGCCTACGAGCAGTACTTC. Translating gives CASMGLAAYEQYF. V usage is TRBV5-1 and J usage is TRBJ2-7; TRBD2 matches at 9 bases. Trimming at V came to 6 bases and at J to 2 bases, leaving 3 bases not matched to a gene. Germline V CDR1 and CDR2: SGHRS, YFSETQ. CDR3 size: 13 residues.

This clonotype was seen only a few times. The rearrangement links TRBV29-1 to TRBJ2-1; perhaps TRBD1 as D (6 bases). This CDR3 spans 16 amino acids. V lost 1 base and J lost 3, with 16 bases in between. Germline lookup yields CDR1 SQVTM and CDR2 ANQGSEA. CDR3 DNA: TGCAGCGTTGAAGGAGTGACAGGCGGACTCTACAATGAGCAGTTCTTC. It translates to CSVEGVTGGLYNEQFF.

The chain links TRBV5-1 to TRBJ2-5; 8 bases match TRBD2. Germline CDR1 SGHRS, CDR2 YFSETQ. The J segment lost 5 bases and the V segment lost 4 bases, leaving 7 bases of the junction unmatched. This CDR3 is 14 amino acids long. Here the CDR3 DNA reads TGCGCCAGCAGCCGCGGGGGGCGGGGTGAGACCCAGTACTTC. Its translation is CASSRGGRGETQYF.

In this sample, this clonotype turned up once. Its ends do not fully match the called genes, so a read error is possible. The chain uses TRBV6-5 and TRBJ2-5; 9 nucleotides line up with TRBD1. Gene TRBJ2-7 matches the end of the DNA better, so the J call may be wrong. CDR3 size: 15 residues. Germline CDR1 is MNHEY and CDR2 is SVGAGI. CDR3 in DNA: TGTGCCGGCAGCCGTACACGGGACAGGGCTTCCGAGCAGTACTTC. Amino acid sequence: CAGSRTRDRASEQYF.

The V gene is TRBV15, the J gene TRBJ2-3; unclear D gene. Germline V gene data show CDR1 as LNHNV and CDR2 as YYDKDF (reference sequence). The V and J ends lost 5 bases and 2 bases respectively, with 14 bases between them. The CDR3 spans 15 residues. The CDR3 region is CATSQNPLSTDTQYF. The CDR3 nucleotides read TGTGCCACCAGCCAGAACCCCCTGTCCACAGATACGCAGTATTTT.

In its sample, this clonotype was seen many times. The chain is built from TRBV29-1 and TRBJ2-7, with TRBD2 matching 7 bases. Germline V CDR1 and CDR2: SQVTM, ANQGSEA. The junction had 2 bases not matched to a gene; V was cut back by 3 bases and J by 0 bases. This CDR3 region has 13 residues. Here the CDR3 reads CSVDGGSSYEQYF. In DNA, the CDR3 is TGCAGCGTTGACGGGGGGAGCTCCTACGAGCAGTACTTC.

About this clonotype itself: A junction boundary mismatches the germline segment, possibly from a read error. CDR3 nucleotide sequence: TGTGCCAGCGGCCGGGACAGCCCGAACACTGAGGCTTTCTTT. This codes for CASGRDSPNTEAFF. The chain combines TRBV2 with TRBJ1-1; 7 nucleotides line up with TRBD1. This CDR3 is built from 14 residues. Germline-derived CDR1 and CDR2 are SNHLY and FYNNEI.

The chain employs TRBV30 and TRBJ2-5; 7 bases are a match to TRBD1. The J call may be mistaken, given a closer DNA end match to TRBJ2-7. CDR3 length: 13 amino acids. CDR1 is GTSNPN, CDR2 SVGIG, per germline (reference sequence). The CDR3 loop is CAWSPGQLYEQYF. The CDR3 nucleotides read TGTGCCTGGAGTCCGGGACAGCTGTACGAGCAGTACTTC.